Following are 2 T cell receptor beta chains from one sample sequenced in a study of control samples from healthy donors and cancer patients. The method was immunoSEQ multiplex PCR; TCRdb's version includes in-frame clones alone and lacks a portion of them. The table lists 95,000 to 100,000 clones, around 88% of them singletons. Sample: blood. These receptors were collected from a man aged 30-40 years in good health.

The chain combines TRBV28 with TRBJ1-5; 8 bases are shared with TRBD1. Germline values: CDR1 MDHEN, CDR2 SYDVKM. The length of the CDR3 is 14 residues. The V gene end was trimmed by 7 bases and the J gene end by 6 bases; junction bases not matched to a gene: 8. CDR3 bases: TGTGCCAGCACCCGGACAGGGTTTGGTCAGCCCCAGCATTTT. Amino acid sequence: CASTRTGFGQPQHF.

The chain recombines TRBV30 with TRBJ2-7, with unresolved D. CDR1 is GTSNPN and CDR2 is SVGIG in the germline V gene (reference sequence). The germline V and J ends were trimmed by 1 base and 7 bases, with 11 bases remaining between them. The CDR3 extends over 12 amino acids. CDR3 DNA sequence: TGTGCCTGGAGTGGATCCCTTCCGGAGCAGTACTTC. This sequence encodes CAWSGSLPEQYF. The full variable domain, its missing parts supplied by reference TRBV30 and TRBJ2-7, is SQTIHQWPATLVQPVGSPLSLECTVEGTSNPNLYWYRQAAGRGLQLLFYSVGIGQISSEVPQNLSASRPQDRQFILSSKKLLLSDSGFYLCAWSGSLPEQYFGPGTRLTVT.